The clone carrying this T cell receptor beta chain was detected a few times. Antigen: not known. At the end of 10 days of culture, CD4+ T cells were isolated. IL-2 medium was substituted for half the medium on days 3 and 7. Assay used: immunoSEQ multiplex PCR; TCRdb lists only in-frame clones, some missing. The profile shows 40,000 to 55,000 clones, around four fifths of them singletons. The data derive from a study of vaccination effects on CD4 cells after COVID-19. Sample: CD4+ T cells from PBMCs cultured without peptide, taken before COVID-19 vaccination. The clonotype was recovered from a human donor who had a prior SARS-CoV-2 infection.

CDR3 nucleotides: TGTGCCAGCAGTCGGACAGGCGCCGCTGAAGCTTTCTTT. Translating it yields CASSRTGAAEAFF. The chain joins TRBV12-3 or TRBV12-4 to TRBJ1-1; the match to TRBD1 covers 7 bases. The CDR3 extends over 13 amino acids. Trimming removed 5 bases from V and 6 bases from J; junction bases left unmatched: 6.